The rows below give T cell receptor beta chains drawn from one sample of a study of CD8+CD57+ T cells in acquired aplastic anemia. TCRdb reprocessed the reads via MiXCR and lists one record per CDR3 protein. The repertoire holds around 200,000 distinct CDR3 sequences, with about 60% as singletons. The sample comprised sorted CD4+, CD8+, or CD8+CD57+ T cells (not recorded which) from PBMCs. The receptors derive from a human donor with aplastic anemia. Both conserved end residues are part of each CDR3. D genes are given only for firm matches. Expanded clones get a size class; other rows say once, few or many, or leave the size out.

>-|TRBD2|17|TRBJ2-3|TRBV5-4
TGCGCCAGCAGCCAAGCCCACCATGGGCGGGAGACCGATACGCAGTATTTT
CASSQAHHGRETDTQYF
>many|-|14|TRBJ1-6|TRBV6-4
TGTGCCAGCAGTGACGGGGACACGAATTCACCCCTCCACTTT
CASSDGDTNSPLHF
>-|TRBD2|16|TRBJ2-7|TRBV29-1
TGCAGCGTGGGAGGACTAGCGGGGGGGAACCCCTACGAGCAGTACTTC
CSVGGLAGGNPYEQYF
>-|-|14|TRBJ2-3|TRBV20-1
TGCAGTGCTCTCATTGGCGGGGGCACAGATACGCAGTATTTT
CSALIGGGTDTQYF
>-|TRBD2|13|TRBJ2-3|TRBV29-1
TGCAGCGTTAGCGGGAGCGGCACAGATACGCAGTATTTT
CSVSGSGTDTQYF
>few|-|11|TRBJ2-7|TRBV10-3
TGTGCCATCAATAACCTCTACGAGCAGTACTTC
CAINNLYEQYF
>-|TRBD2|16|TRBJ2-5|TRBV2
TGTGCCGGCAGCCCAGGGACTAGCGGGGGTCAAGAGACCCAGTACTTC
CAGSPGTSGGQETQYF
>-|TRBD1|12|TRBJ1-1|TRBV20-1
TGCAGTGCTCGGACAGGGAACACTGAAGCTTTCTTT
CSARTGNTEAFF
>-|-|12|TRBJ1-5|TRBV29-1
TGCAGCGTGGCCAATAGCAATCAGCCCCAGCATTTT
CSVANSNQPQHF
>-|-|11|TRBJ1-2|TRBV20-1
TGCAGTGCTAGAGGACAAAGGGGCTACACCTTC
CSARGQRGYTF
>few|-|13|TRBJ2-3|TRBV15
TGTGCCACCAGCAGTAACATAGCAGATACGCAGTATTTT
CATSSNIADTQYF
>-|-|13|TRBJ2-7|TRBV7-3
TGTGCCAGCAGCTCCCTGCGGGGATACGAGCAGTACTTC
CASSSLRGYEQYF
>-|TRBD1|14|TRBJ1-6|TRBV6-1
TGTGCCAGCAGTACAACAGGGGGAGAGTCACCCCTCCACTTT
CASSTTGGESPLHF
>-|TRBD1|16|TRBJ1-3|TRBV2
TGTGCCAGCAGTGAAAGTCGGGGACAGATCATCTCGCCCGACTATTTT
CASSESRGQIISPDYF
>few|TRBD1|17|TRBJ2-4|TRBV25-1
TGTGCCAGCAGTGAACCCACCTGGACAGGACCCAAAAACATTCAGTACTTC
CASSEPTWTGPKNIQYF
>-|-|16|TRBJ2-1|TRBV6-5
TGTGCCAGCAGTCCGGGGTCCCCGGCAGTCTACAATGAGCAGTTCTTC
CASSPGSPAVYNEQFF
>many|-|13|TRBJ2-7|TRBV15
TGTGCCGCCGAGTCCCTAGCGAGCCACGAGCAGTACTTC
CAAESLASHEQYF
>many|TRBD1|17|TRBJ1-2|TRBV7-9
TGTGCCAGCAGCCCCACCGGGACAGGGGGTTTTAACTATGGCTACACCTTC
CASSPTGTGGFNYGYTF
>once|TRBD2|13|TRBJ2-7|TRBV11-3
TGTGCCAGCAGCGGACTAGCGGTGTACGAGCAGTACTTC
CASSGLAVYEQYF
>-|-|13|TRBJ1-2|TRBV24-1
TGTGCCACCAGTGACAGGGACACTGATGGCTACACCTTC
CATSDRDTDGYTF
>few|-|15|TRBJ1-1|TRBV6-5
TGTGCCAGCAGTCCCCTACAGGAGGCCAGCACTGAAGCTTTCTTT
CASSPLQEASTEAFF